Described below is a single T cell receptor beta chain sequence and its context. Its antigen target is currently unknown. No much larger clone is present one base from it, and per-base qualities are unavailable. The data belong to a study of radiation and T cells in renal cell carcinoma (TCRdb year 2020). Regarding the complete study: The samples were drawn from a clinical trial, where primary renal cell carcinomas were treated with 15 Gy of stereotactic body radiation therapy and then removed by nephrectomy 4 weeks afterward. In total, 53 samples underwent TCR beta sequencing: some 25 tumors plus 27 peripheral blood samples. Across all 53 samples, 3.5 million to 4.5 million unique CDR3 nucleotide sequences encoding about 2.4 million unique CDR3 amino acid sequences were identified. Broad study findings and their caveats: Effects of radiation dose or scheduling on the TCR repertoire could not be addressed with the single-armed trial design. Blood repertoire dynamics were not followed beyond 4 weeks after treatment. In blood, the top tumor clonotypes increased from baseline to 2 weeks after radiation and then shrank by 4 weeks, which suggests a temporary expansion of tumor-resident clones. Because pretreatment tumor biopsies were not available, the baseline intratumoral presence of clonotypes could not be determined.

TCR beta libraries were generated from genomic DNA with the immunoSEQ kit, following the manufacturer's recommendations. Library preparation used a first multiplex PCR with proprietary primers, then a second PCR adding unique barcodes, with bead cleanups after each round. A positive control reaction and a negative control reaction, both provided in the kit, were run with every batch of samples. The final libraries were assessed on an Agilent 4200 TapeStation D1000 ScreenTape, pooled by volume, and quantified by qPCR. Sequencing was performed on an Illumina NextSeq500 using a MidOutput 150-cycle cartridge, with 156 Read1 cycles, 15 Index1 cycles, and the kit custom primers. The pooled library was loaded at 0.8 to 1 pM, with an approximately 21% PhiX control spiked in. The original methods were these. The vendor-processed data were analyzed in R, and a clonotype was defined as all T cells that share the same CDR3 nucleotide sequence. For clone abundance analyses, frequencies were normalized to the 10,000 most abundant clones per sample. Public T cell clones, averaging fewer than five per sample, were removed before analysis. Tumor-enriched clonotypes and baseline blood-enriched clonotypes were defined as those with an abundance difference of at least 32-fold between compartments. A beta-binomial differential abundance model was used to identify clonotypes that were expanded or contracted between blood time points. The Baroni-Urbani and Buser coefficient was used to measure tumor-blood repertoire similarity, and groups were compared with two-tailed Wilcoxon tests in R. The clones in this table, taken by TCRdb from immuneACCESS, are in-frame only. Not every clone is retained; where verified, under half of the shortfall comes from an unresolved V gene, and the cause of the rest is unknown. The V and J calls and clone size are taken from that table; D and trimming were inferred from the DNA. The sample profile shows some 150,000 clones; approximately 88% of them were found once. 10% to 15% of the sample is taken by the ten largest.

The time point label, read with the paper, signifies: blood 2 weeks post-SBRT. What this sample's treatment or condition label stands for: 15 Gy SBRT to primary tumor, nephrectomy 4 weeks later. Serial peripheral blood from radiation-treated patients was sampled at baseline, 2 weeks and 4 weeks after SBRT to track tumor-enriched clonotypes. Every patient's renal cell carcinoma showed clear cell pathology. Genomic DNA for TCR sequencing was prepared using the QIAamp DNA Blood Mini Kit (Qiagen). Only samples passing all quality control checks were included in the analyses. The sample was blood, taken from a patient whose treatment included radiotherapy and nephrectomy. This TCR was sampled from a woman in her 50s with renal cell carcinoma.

The DNA reads TGTGCCAGCAGCCGATGGACTAGCGGGGTCACCGGGGAGCTGTTTTTT. This encodes CASSRWTSGVTGELFF. The chain is assembled from TRBV7-8 and TRBJ2-2; 12 middle bases align to TRBD2. CDR1 SGHVS and CDR2 FQNEAQ are derived from the germline V gene. There are 16 amino acids in the CDR3, from cysteine to phenylalanine inclusive. The retained sequence is limited to the CDR3, 48 bases, with the frame set at the first base. V ends up 5 bases short and J 4 bases short, with an unmatched junction base count of 5.